The count of the clone carrying this TCR beta chain is one. Described time point: new active TB diagnosis, blood taken before or within 7 days of starting treatment. The CDR3 is 14 residues long. Germline CDR1 and CDR2: SQVTM and ANQGSEA. The V end was cut by 4 bases, the J end by 0 bases, with 12 bases between. The entry originates in a study of T cells in tuberculosis. About the study: Within 7 days of starting treatment, or before, PBMC were stored.

Here immunoSEQ multiplex PCR was the method, and the copy in TCRdb shows in-frame clones only, minus some. The sample yields tens of thousands of clones, 85% to 95% seen once. The sequenced sample was PBMCs, obtained at tuberculosis diagnosis. The rearrangement uses TRBV29-1 and TRBJ1-2; tentative D call: TRBD1 (5 bases). The source of this sequence is an adult with tuberculosis. The CDR3 spells CSVALGGSNYGYTF. The CDR3 nucleotides are TGCAGCGTTGCCCTCGGGGGTTCTAACTATGGCTACACCTTC.